This entry concerns a single TCR beta chain. As yet, its antigen is unknown. This record comes from a study of Ad26.COV2.S vaccination and SARS-CoV-2 variants. Study as a whole: By the intramuscular route, Ad26.COV2.S was given once, or twice 56 days apart. Study findings and constraints: Vaccine recipients showed a spike-specific TCR breadth that was higher than in placebo recipients.

The CDR3 contains 17 residues. CDR1 is SGHVS, CDR2 FQNEAQ, per germline. Trimming stripped 4 bases from V and 3 bases from J, with 16 bases between. Sequenced by immunoSEQ multiplex PCR; TCRdb stores in-frame clones only, minus some. The sample carries about 680,000 clones, 70% to 90% recorded once. The treatment here: 15 to 20 received Ad26.COV2.S at low or high dose, single or two shots; about five received placebo; per-sample allocation not given. Sampling was performed 63 days after the first vaccine or placebo injection. Recruitment in Boston yielded a donor of adult age, 18-55 years. As its vector, the vaccine had Ad26, which expressed Wuhan-strain SARS-CoV-2 spike.

This receptor was obtained from a person aged 18-60 years who received the Ad26.COV2.S COVID-19 vaccine or a placebo. The sequenced sample was peripheral blood, obtained in a trial of Ad26.COV2.S vaccine versus placebo. The rearrangement joins TRBV7-8 to TRBJ1-6; D is uncertain. The DNA for the CDR3 is TGTGCCAGCAGCTCAGGCTATCGGGCCGACTATAATTCACCCCTCCACTTT. As protein: CASSSGYRADYNSPLHF.